The clone carrying this T cell receptor beta chain appeared a few times. Its cognate antigen is unknown. The data belong to a study of regulatory T cells in long-lasting Graves disease. Investigators prepared the TCR beta libraries by applying iRepertoire HTBI primers and Arm-PCR of CDR3 regions. A single record per CDR3 protein comes from TCRdb applying MiXCR to the multiplex PCR reads. The table shows 650,000 to 850,000 distinct CDR3 sequences, with around 30% occurring only once. Sample time point: persistent/refractory GD, antithyroid drugs over 5 years with positive TRAb. PBMC RNA was the source of the TCR library. Findings and caveats of the study: A reduction in accuracy may have resulted from the small sample size. Persistent-disease Graves' patients showed less TCR diversity than new cases. Among persistent patients, a larger number of public clonotypes were shared (about 3,000) than among newly diagnosed patients (about 1,000).

This TCR was sampled from a female donor with Graves disease. The material sequenced was peripheral blood mononuclear cells (PBMCs), taken when the disease was refractory, from a patient treated with antithyroid drugs.

CDR3 amino acids: CASTLVMSAGPKNTEAFF. CDR3 DNA sequence: TGTGCCAGCACCCTGGTAATGAGTGCTGGACCCAAGAACACTGAAGCTTTCTTT. J is TRBJ1-1 and V is TRBV12-3 or TRBV12-4; no clear D. Trimming cost V 7 bases and J 1 base, with 25 bases left between them. The CDR3 has 18 residues.